This T cell receptor (beta chain) is drawn from a study of CD8+CD57+ T cells in acquired aplastic anemia. Genomic DNA constituted the template upon which TCR beta VDJ and CDR3 profiling was performed. MiXCR, applied by TCRdb to the reads, yields one record per CDR3 protein. The table includes roughly 180,000 distinct CDR3 sequences, less than 65% detected once. Only patients with CD8+CD57+ cell expansion on flow cytometry were chosen for sequencing. CDR3 length equals 15 residues. V trimming: 4 bases; J trimming: 8 bases; junction bases outside the gene matches: 11. The source of this sequence is a human donor with aplastic anemia. Material: sorted CD4+, CD8+, or CD8+CD57+ T cells (not recorded which) from PBMCs. V gene TRBV12-3 or TRBV12-4 combines with J gene TRBJ2-1; TRBD2 agrees at 7 bases. The CDR3 DNA reads as TGTGCCAGCAGTTGGGGACTAAGGTCTGACGATGAGCAGTTCTTC. Translating it yields CASSWGLRSDDEQFF.